The 12 T cell receptor beta chains below all came from one sample that was sequenced in a study of blood T cell repertoires in COVID-19. Libraries were prepared by immunoSEQ multiplex PCR; TCRdb keeps only in-frame clonotypes and omits some of them. The sample records about 210,000 clones, approximately 82% being singletons. Sequenced sample: peripheral blood. These TCRs come from a woman in her 50s with acute or convalescent COVID-19.

As DNA, the CDR3 is TGTGCCAGCAGGTCCGGGACTAGCGGGAGATTTACGCAGTATTTT. Translation: CASRSGTSGRFTQYF. This sequence joins TRBV6-5 and TRBJ2-3, with TRBD2 matching 14 bases. CDR1 is MNHEY, CDR2 SVGAGI, per germline. This CDR3 has 15 amino acids. V was clipped by 6 bases and J by 8 bases; unmatched bases: 7.

The genes are TRBV19 and TRBJ1-5, with D perhaps matching TRBD1 (5 bases). V lost 1 base, J lost 3 bases, and 10 bases lay in between. The CDR3 loop spans 15 amino acids. The germline V gene encodes CDR1 LNHDA and CDR2 SQIVND (reference sequence). In DNA, the CDR3 is TGTGCCAGTAGTATAGTAGGGGAGGACAATCAGCCCCAGCATTTT. Translated, it gives CASSIVGEDNQPQHF.

The chain combines TRBV5-1 with TRBJ2-5; 7 bases map to TRBD1. Unmatched junction bases numbered 6, after V lost 3 bases and J lost 4 bases. Germline CDR1 and CDR2: SGHRS and YFSETQ. The length of the CDR3 is 14 residues. The CDR3 loop is CASSSATGLETQYF. CDR3 DNA: TGCGCCAGCAGCTCAGCGACAGGGTTAGAGACCCAGTACTTC.

CDR3 amino acids: CASSRGNTGELFF. CDR3 sequence (DNA): TGTGCCAGCAGTCGAGGGAACACCGGGGAGCTGTTTTTT. This rearrangement joins TRBV6-5 to TRBJ2-2; D unresolved. CDR3 length equals 13 residues. The V end lost 5 bases, the J end lost 1 base, and 5 bases lay between the germline ends. Germline values: CDR1 MNHEY, CDR2 SVGAGI.

This clone was detected a few times. This chain connects TRBV28 to TRBJ2-1, with D perhaps TRBD1 (6 bases). CDR3 length: 14 residues. Germline lookup yields CDR1 MDHEN and CDR2 SYDVKM. Trimming took 6 bases from V and 4 from J, leaving 13 bases between them. Here the CDR3 reads CASRTDRLYNEQFF. The CDR3 DNA reads as TGTGCCAGCAGGACCGACAGGCTGTACAATGAGCAGTTCTTC.

The chain uses TRBV9 and TRBJ2-5; 9 bases are a match to TRBD2. The ends lost 0 bases at V and 5 bases at J; junction bases unmatched: 8. The length of the CDR3 is 16 residues. Germline V gene lookup returns CDR1 SGDLS and CDR2 YYNGEE. The CDR3 protein is CASSVGGAGGSETQYF. In DNA, the CDR3 is TGTGCCAGCAGCGTAGGTGGAGCGGGAGGATCGGAGACCCAGTACTTC.

This sequence joins TRBV21-1 and TRBJ2-1; the table's D call of TRBD2 was not tested on the DNA. TRBV21-1 is tagged as a pseudogene. The CDR3 is 13 residues long. The CDR3 nucleotides are TGTGCCAGCAGCAATTGGGACTACCTGGGGCAGTTCTTC. Its translation: CASSNWDYLGQFF.

V is TRBV11-2 and J is TRBJ1-6; D is unclear. V was cut by 5 bases and J by 11 bases, with 10 bases left in between. The CDR3 runs to 12 residues. Germline lookup yields CDR1 SGHAT and CDR2 FQNNGV. The CDR3 DNA sequence: TGTGCCAGCAGCCTAGGGAGGGCACCCCTCCACTTT. Protein sequence: CASSLGRAPLHF.

The chain has TRBV10-3 and TRBJ1-4; weak D call: TRBD1 (6 bases). There are 15 residues in the CDR3. V lost 4 bases and J 6 bases, leaving 15 bases between the germline ends. Germline assignment: CDR1 ENHRY and CDR2 SYGVKD. The CDR3 DNA reads TGTGCCATCAGTGGAGGGGGGGGGAAGGATGAAAAACTGTTTTTT. Its translation: CAISGGGGKDEKLFF.

The rearrangement joins TRBV7-3 to TRBJ2-1, with D maybe TRBD2 (6 bases). The CDR3 has 12 residues. Trimming stripped 2 bases from V and 9 bases from J, with 8 bases between. Per the germline V gene, CDR1 is SGHTA and CDR2 is FQGTGA. The CDR3 sequence is CASSLLGGEQFF. DNA of the CDR3: TGTGCCAGCAGCTTACTGGGGGGTGAGCAGTTCTTC.

The rearrangement links TRBV24-1 to TRBJ2-5; 7 bases align to TRBD2. J lost 5 bases, V lost 4 bases, and 9 bases had no gene match. Germline V gives CDR1 KGHDR, CDR2 SFDVKD. There are 15 residues in the CDR3. In DNA form, the CDR3 reads TGTGCCACCAGTGACCGGGACTACCCTGGGGAGACCCAGTACTTC. This sequence encodes CATSDRDYPGETQYF.

This clone has a count of ten or more. Other DNA sequences within the sample encode an identical CDR3. The chain links TRBV7-6 to TRBJ2-7; TRBD2 agrees at 7 bases. Germline V gene lookup returns CDR1 SGHVS and CDR2 FNYEAQ. The CDR3 has 16 amino acids. The trim removed 0 bases at V and 2 bases at J, leaving 7 bases unmatched. The CDR3 DNA reads as TGTGCCAGCAGCTTAGCGTCCGGGACTACGACCTACGAGCAGTACTTC. Residues: CASSLASGTTTYEQYF.